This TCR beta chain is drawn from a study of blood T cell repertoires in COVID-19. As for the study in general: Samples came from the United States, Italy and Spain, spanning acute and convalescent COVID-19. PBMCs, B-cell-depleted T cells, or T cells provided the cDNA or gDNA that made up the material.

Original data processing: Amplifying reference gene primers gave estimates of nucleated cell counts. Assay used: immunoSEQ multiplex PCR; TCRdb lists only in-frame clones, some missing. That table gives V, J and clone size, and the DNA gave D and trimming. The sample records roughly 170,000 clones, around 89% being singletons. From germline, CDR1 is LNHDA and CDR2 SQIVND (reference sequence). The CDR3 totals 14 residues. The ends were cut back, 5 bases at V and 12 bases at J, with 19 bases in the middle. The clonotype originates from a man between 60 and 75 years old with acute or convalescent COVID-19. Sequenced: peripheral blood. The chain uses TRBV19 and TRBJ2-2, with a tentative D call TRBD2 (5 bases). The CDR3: CASSRADSPGKLFF. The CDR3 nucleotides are TGTGCCAGTAGTCGGGCAGACTCACCGGGGAAGCTGTTTTTT.